The T cell receptor beta chain described here comes from a study of PD-L1 blockade in urothelial cancer. Notes on the study in general: When measured at 3 weeks, tumor-associated blood clones expanded more in durable-benefit patients.

A word on this clone: Its antigen is unknown.

The CDR3 has 14 residues. CDR1 SGHRS and CDR2 YFSETQ come from the germline V gene. The V segment lost 5 bases and the J segment 0 bases; nucleotides outside the gene matches: 3. TCRdb's copy holds only in-frame clones and misses some; the assay was immunoSEQ multiplex PCR. The table has about 40,000 clones, 80% to 90% seen once; the top ten hold about 2.5%. Described time point: peripheral blood 6 weeks after treatment start. J is TRBJ2-3 and V is TRBV5-1; 7 bases match TRBD2. The TCR was taken from a man aged 70 or older with urothelial cancer. This sample comprised PBMCs, obtained around atezolizumab (anti-PD-L1) treatment. The CDR3, as DNA: TGCGCCAGCAGGCTAGCGGCTAGCACAGATACGCAGTATTTT. Protein: CASRLAASTDTQYF. Drawing the rest from reference TRBV5-1 and TRBJ2-3, the complete variable domain is KAGVTQTPRYLIKTRGQQVTLSCSPISGHRSVSWYQQTPGQGLQFLFEYFSETQRNKGNFPGRFSGRQFSNSRSEMNVSTLELGDSALYLCASRLAASTDTQYFGPGTRLTVL.